This entry concerns a single T cell receptor (beta chain). Its specific antigen is unknown. It has no much larger one-base neighbor in the sample; base qualities were not kept. The cohort consisted of fewer than 700 healthy bone marrow donors. At the time of sampling, every cohort member was nominally healthy, though immune exposures that went unrecorded were likely present. The donor was CMV seronegative and was included in the group of about 350 seronegative cohort members. Each donor provided a peripheral blood sample, and peripheral blood mononuclear cells were used for TCR beta sequencing. The Qiagen DNeasy Blood Extraction Kit was used to extract genomic DNA from the blood cell samples. The data were obtained in a study of cytomegalovirus exposure and HLA in healthy donors (dated by TCRdb to between 2016 and 2019). Turning to the overall study: An earlier analysis of under 600 of the donors reported more than 250 Gb of sequence data and 100 million to 140 million unique TCR beta sequences from about 200 million T cells. Roughly 300 gigabases of sequencing data and tens of millions of unique TCR sequences were included in an early release covering 500 to 750 HLA-typed donors. Among the approximately 430 genotyped donors, 81% belonged to the genetic ancestry cluster associated with self-reported Caucasian donors. The study aimed to test whether cataloging public T cell receptors could reveal signatures of past pathogen exposure. The study used immunosequencing to profile the T cell repertoires of under 700 subjects and linked those repertoires to cytomegalovirus serostatus. A separate validation cohort of roughly 130 different subjects was used in addition to the approximately 610-subject first cohort. The study combined high-throughput TCR immunosequencing, statistical association of individual TCRs with disease status, and machine learning to predict cytomegalovirus infection status. In a later analysis, previously published TCR beta repertoires from roughly 710 donors were re-analyzed and high-resolution HLA genotyping was added so that TCR occurrence patterns could be studied. In the later analysis, no new phenotypic data were used to find candidate immune exposures; instead, reliance was placed on TCR beta sequences and their occurrence across donors. In an earlier analysis of roughly 580 of the donors, high-throughput TCR beta sequencing was used to judge whether each TCR beta V gene segment behaved as functional or pseudogenic. Alongside the repertoire data, information on donor age, sex, ethnicity and CMV serostatus was compiled. Genome-wide SNP genotypes for about 55% of the 666 donors were used in a later genetic analysis, which treated that subset as a discovery cohort. Every discovery cohort repertoire had been produced on one sequencing platform. HLA typing covered class I and class II loci at four-digit resolution. Typing coverage differed by locus: A, B, C, DRB1 and DQB1 were typed in about 620-630 donors, DQA1 in about 550, DPA1 in around 610, and DPB1 in around 440. Because of strong linkage in the cohort, roughly five DR-DQ haplotypes were treated as single units for association and clustering. Among some 400 genotyped donors of the cohort, an average of roughly 230,000 unique TCR beta nucleotide sequences was sequenced per donor, of which about 18% were non-productive. Summary of the overall study and its limitations: Roughly uniform sequencing depth across donors was assumed in presence/absence analyses, although this assumption may not hold. A cluster of highly shared sequence variants was judged likely to represent a technical artifact of the sequencing pipeline. Linkage disequilibrium might explain the correlated functional status among segregating V segments, but an unknown experimental factor could not be excluded. A later genetic analysis associated a missense DCLRE1C variant with V-gene and J-gene trimming of TCR beta chains, and an independent cohort replicated the association. In a later analysis, HLA-associated TCR beta chains showed more clonal expansion and lower generation probabilities than non-associated chains that were equally common. The study gave a list of 150 to 200 TCR beta chains associated with cytomegalovirus. An earlier analysis of 587 of the donors showed that most TCR beta V segments appeared in productive rearrangements either about 87% or about 30% of the time, which broadly matched IMGT annotations. For the cohort, immune exposure information was limited to CMV serostatus. Three of the identified cytomegalovirus-associated TCR beta chains were confirmed in vitro to be specific for cytomegalovirus antigens. A further reported finding was that TCR beta sequences accurately predicted the HLA-A and HLA-B alleles for most subjects in the first cohort. In a later analysis, the rate of TCR association differed among HLA loci, with DRB1 alleles having the most associated TCRs and HLA-C alleles having the fewest. According to the authors, the approach could potentially be generalized to other disease states and immunological phenotypes. Several of the top co-occurrence clusters appeared to be linked to parvovirus B19, influenza, CMV and Epstein-Barr virus, according to a later analysis. HLA typing was unavailable for some donors at each locus, so association tests used only the typed subset. Assigning TCR associations to individual alleles was difficult when HLA alleles, especially DR and DQ, strongly co-occurred. Cytomegalovirus status was reported to be diagnosed by the classifier with high specificity and sensitivity in both the original and validation cohorts. A later analysis associated 16,951 TCR beta sequences with specific HLA alleles at a false discovery rate of 0.05. Because the 87-base-pair reads could not distinguish some IMGT-functional V segments, including TRBV6-2 and TRBV6-3, those segments were excluded. In this cohort, only TCR beta chains were sequenced, and detectable features were limited by the absence of alpha or paired-chain data. In a later analysis, most CMV-associated TCR beta chains were found to appear HLA-restricted, with HLA associations seemingly driven largely by CMV exposure. The earlier analysis of some 560 of the donors excluded approximately 17 rarely observed V segments, including chromosome 9 orphons, because counts were too low. In a later genetic analysis, fewer N-insertions in productive TCRs were reported among donors in an Asian-associated ancestry cluster than the approximately 710-donor mean. Most TCR sequences were seen in very few donors, while some public TCRs were found in many individuals.

V is pared back by 8 bases and J by 0 bases, with 11 bases lying between the germline termini. The CDR3 holds 13 amino acids from the cysteine to the phenylalanine. Left in the record is the CDR3 DNA by itself, 39 bases read in frame from the first base. The germline V gene sets CDR1 to MNHEY and CDR2 to SVGAGI. Library prep was done by the immunoSEQ multiplex PCR assay. For the multiplex PCR, a mixture combining 60 forward primers for TCR Vbeta segments and 13 reverse primers for TCR Jbeta segments was used. The CDR3 region of rearranged TCR beta genes was amplified from genomic DNA with a multiplex PCR assay. The amplified TCR beta libraries were sequenced on the Illumina HiSeq System as 87-base-pair reads. The paper's data handling went like this. A later analysis tallied about 77 million unique TCR beta chains across the 666 repertoires, and approximately 11 million of those chains were shared by two or more donors. Raw reads were error-corrected and collapsed into unique sequences by a nearest-neighbor algorithm in which closely related sequences were merged to remove PCR and sequencing errors. CDR3 sequences were aligned to IMGT reference sequences to assign V, D and J gene segments. For a sequence to be retained, a match of at least six nucleotides was required to both a V gene segment and a J gene segment. A rearrangement counted as productive if the CDR3 had no stop codons and remained in frame with V and J, and every other rearrangement counted as non-productive. CDR3 was defined according to IMGT convention as the region running from the second conserved V-encoded cysteine to the conserved J-encoded phenylalanine. In an earlier analysis of just under 600 of the donors, sequences lacking an unambiguous match to a single V gene segment were excluded. An earlier analysis of 587 of the donors called V segments functional above 56.7% productive rearrangements and segregating when the between-donor standard deviation exceeded 5%. A statistical classification framework was built for diagnosing cytomegalovirus status from the catalog of TCR beta chain sequences. In a later analysis, TCR nucleotide sequences were compared against IMGT/GENE-DB human TR gene sequences so that V and J genes could be assigned. Using the TCRdist pipeline, a later analysis assigned CDR3 sequences along with most-parsimonious VDJ recombination scenarios. In a later analysis, each TCR beta chain was defined by its CDR3 amino acid sequence together with its V-gene family, and reads without a unique V-gene family were excluded. In a later analysis, around 650 highly shared, low-generation-probability nucleotide sequences were removed to address suspected cross-contamination and a sequencing artifact. For each public chain, a later analysis derived a clonal expansion index from normalized ranks of inferred template counts within each repertoire. In a later analysis, generation probabilities were computed with a VDJ recombination model fitted to out-of-frame rearrangements, and the resulting probabilities were checked against IGoR. Hypergeometric tests were used in a later analysis to score TCR-TCR, TCR-HLA and TCR-CMV co-occurrence, with a repertoire-size bias correction applied to the TCR pairs. A later analysis estimated false discovery rates by permuting HLA or CMV assignments 20 times. In a later analysis, co-occurring TCRs were grouped using DBSCAN, with TCRdist sequence similarity added in when clustering inside HLA-allele-positive subsets. Co-occurrence clustering excluded repertoires with fewer than 30,000 or more than 120,000 public chains, plus five with anomalous nucleotide sharing. TCRdb re-hosts the immuneACCESS table, in-frame sequences only. Its copies lack some clones; in the studies checked, an unresolved V gene accounts for under half of them, and the cause for the rest is not known. D and trimming come from the DNA, and the V and J calls and clone size come from that table. The sample table holds 150,000 or so clones, of which approximately 74% were seen once. Under 8.5% of the sample lies in the top ten.

The chain uses TRBV6-5 and TRBJ2-7; tentative D gene TRBD1, with 5 bases matching. Specimen: PBMCs. The sequence was obtained from a male donor in good health and CMV-seronegative. The CDR3 corresponds to CASANTGSYEQYF. Here is the DNA: TGTGCCAGCGCCAACACAGGCTCCTACGAGCAGTACTTC.